The entry below describes one T cell receptor (beta chain). The data belong to a study of Graves' ophthalmopathy and Graves' hyperthyroidism. The CDR3 extends over 13 amino acids. Trimming stripped 1 base from V and 6 bases from J, with 8 bases between. Per germline, CDR1 SGHRS and CDR2 YFSETQ. Amplified material comprised TCR beta CDR3 regions derived from RNA transcripts. First-round RT-PCR relied on HTBI primers, and a second-round multiplex PCR came next. Each CDR3 protein is one row after TCRdb ran MiXCR on the multiplex PCR reads. Of 500,000 to 600,000 distinct CDR3 sequences listed, less than 40% are singletons.

The TCR was taken from an adult man with Graves' hyperthyroidism. The V call is TRBV5-1, the J call TRBJ2-1; D remains unclear. Specimen: peripheral blood or thyroid tissue (not recorded which). The chain's CDR3 is CASSLLPGNEQFF. The DNA of the CDR3 is TGCGCCAGCAGCTTGTTACCGGGCAATGAGCAGTTCTTC.